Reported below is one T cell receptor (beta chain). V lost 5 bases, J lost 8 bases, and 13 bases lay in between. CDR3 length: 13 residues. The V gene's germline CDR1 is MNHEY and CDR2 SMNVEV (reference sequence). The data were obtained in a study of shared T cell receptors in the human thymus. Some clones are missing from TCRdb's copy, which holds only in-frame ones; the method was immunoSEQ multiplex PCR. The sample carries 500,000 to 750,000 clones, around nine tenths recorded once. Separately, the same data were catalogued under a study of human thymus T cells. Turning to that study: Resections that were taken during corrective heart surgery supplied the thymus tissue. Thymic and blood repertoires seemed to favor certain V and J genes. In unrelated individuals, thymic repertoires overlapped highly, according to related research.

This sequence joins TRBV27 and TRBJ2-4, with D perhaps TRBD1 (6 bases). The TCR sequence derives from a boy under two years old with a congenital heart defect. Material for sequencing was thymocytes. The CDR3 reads CASSLNREDIQYF. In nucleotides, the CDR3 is TGTGCCAGCAGTCTCAACAGGGAAGACATTCAGTACTTC.